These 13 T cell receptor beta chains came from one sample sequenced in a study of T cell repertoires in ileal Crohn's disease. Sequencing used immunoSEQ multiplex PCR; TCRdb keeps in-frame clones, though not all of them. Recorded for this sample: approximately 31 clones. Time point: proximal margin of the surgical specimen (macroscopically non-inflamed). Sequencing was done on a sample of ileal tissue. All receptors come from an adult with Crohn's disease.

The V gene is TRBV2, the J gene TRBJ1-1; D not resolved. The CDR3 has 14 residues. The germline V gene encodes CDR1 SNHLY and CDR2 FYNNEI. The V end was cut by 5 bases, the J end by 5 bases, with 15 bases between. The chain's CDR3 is CASSKYLEGTEAFF. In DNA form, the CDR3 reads TGTGCCAGCAGTAAGTATCTGGAAGGGACTGAAGCTTTCTTT.

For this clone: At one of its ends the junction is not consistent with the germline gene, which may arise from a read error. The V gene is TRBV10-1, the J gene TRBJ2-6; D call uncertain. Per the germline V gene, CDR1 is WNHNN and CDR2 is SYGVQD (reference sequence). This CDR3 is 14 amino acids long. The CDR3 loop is CASSGMIRSHKVGF. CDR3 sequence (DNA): TGCGCCAGCAGTGGAATGATAAGATCGCACAAAGTCGGGTTC.

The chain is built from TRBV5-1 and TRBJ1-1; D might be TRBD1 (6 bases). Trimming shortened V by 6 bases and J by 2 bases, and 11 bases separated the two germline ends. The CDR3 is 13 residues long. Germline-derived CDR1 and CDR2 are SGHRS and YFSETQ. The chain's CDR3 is CASTTGDNTEAFF. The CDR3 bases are TGCGCCAGCACGACAGGAGATAACACTGAAGCTTTCTTT.

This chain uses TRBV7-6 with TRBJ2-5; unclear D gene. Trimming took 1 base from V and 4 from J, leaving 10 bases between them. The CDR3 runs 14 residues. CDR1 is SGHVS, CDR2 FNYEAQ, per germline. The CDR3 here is CASSLGSLAETQYF. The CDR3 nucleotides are TGTGCCAGCAGCTTAGGGTCCCTGGCAGAGACCCAGTACTTC. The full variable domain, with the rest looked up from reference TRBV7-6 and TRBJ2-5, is GAGVSQSPRYKVTKRGQDVALRCDPISGHVSLYWYRQALGQGPEFLTYFNYEAQQDKSGLPNDRFSAERPEGSISTLTIQRTEQRDSAMYRCASSLGSLAETQYFGPGTRLLVL.

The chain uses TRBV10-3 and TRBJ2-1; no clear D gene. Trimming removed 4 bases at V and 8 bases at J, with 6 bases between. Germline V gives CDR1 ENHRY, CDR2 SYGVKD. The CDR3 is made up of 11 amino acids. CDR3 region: CAISVSHEQFF. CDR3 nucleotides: TGTGCCATCAGTGTGTCCCATGAGCAGTTCTTC.

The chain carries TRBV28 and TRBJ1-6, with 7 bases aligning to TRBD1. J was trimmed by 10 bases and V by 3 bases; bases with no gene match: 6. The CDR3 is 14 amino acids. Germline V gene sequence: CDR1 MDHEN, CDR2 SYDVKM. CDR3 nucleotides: TGTGCCAGCAGTTTGGGGTCAGGGGGATCACCCCTCCACTTT. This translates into CASSLGSGGSPLHF.

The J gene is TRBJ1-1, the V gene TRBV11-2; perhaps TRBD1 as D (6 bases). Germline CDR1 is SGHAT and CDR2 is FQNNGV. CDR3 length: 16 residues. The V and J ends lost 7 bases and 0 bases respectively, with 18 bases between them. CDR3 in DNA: TGTGCCAGCATTCCCGGGGGCAGGGGCCTGAACACTGAAGCTTTCTTT. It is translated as CASIPGGRGLNTEAFF.

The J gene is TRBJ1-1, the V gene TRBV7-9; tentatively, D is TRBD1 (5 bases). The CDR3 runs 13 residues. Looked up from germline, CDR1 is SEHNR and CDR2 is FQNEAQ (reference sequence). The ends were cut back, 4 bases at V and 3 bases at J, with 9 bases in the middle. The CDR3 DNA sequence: TGTGCCAGCAGCTACAGAGGGGACACTGAAGCTTTCTTT. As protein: CASSYRGDTEAFF.

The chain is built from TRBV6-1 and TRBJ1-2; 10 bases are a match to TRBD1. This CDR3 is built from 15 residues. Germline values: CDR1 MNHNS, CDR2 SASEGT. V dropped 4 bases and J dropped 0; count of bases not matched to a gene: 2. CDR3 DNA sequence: TGTGCCAGCAGTGGCGGACAGGGGGCTAACTATGGCTACACCTTC. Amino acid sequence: CASSGGQGANYGYTF.

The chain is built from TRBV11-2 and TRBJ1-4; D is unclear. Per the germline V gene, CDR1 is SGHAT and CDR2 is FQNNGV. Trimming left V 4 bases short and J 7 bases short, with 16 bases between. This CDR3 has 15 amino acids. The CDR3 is CASSSLATFGEKLFF. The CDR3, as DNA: TGTGCCAGCAGCTCCTTGGCGACTTTCGGTGAAAAACTGTTTTTT.

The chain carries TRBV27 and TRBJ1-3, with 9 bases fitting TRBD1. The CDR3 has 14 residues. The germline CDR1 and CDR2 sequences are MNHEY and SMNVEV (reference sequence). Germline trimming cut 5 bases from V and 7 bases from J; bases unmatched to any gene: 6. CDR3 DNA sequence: TGTGCCAGCAGTCCCGGGACAGGGCGCAACACCATATATTTT. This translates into CASSPGTGRNTIYF.

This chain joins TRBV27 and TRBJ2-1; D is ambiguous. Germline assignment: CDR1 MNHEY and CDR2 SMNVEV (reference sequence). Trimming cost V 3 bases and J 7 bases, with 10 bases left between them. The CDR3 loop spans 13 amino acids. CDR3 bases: TGTGCCAGCAGTTTTATATCTTCGAATGAGCAGTTCTTC. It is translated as CASSFISSNEQFF.

The CDR3 is CASSQVGTETGELFF. For the CDR3, the DNA is TGCGCCAGCAGCCAAGTAGGGACCGAAACCGGGGAGCTGTTTTTT. V gene TRBV4-1 combines with J gene TRBJ2-2; the D gene could be TRBD1 or TRBD2 (5 bases each). This CDR3 has 15 amino acids. V shed 1 base and J shed 5 bases, with 11 bases lying between them. Germline V gene sequence: CDR1 MGHRA, CDR2 YSYEKL.